What follows is one T cell receptor beta chain and its context. Its antigen is unidentified. Isolated RNA was reverse transcribed into cDNA used as the sequencing template. Clones were sequenced by immunoSEQ multiplex PCR, and TCRdb holds only the in-frame ones, with some missing. Of some 190,000 clones in the sample, less than 70% were seen once. The entry originates in a study of CD8+ T cells in alopecia areata. Study-wide context: The share of scalp area affected provided the severity score for treated patients.

Treatment reported: oral pan-JAK inhibitor, 5-10 mg twice daily. The investigators collected lesional scalp punch biopsies and peripheral blood from alopecia areata patients. The length of the CDR3 is 16 residues. The germline CDR1 and CDR2 sequences are MNHEY and SVGAGI. V shed 4 bases, J shed 10 bases, and the junction held 9 bases outside the gene matches. Study-wide points: During tofacitinib treatment, many expanded lesional clones remained in scalp and blood.

This chain uses TRBV6-5 with TRBJ1-6; 11 bases map to TRBD1. The sequenced sample was CD4+ T cells sorted from blood, obtained at week 49, from a patient treated with tofacitinib. The receptor was isolated from a human donor with alopecia areata. The CDR3 spells CASSFGQGAFGSPLHF. In nucleotides, the CDR3 is TGTGCCAGCAGTTTCGGACAGGGGGCGTTTGGCTCACCCCTCCACTTT.